These T cell receptor beta chains were read from a single sample in a study of technical replicates of blood from a handful of donors. The data were produced by immunoSEQ multiplex PCR, yet TCRdb's version contains in-frame clones alone and is incomplete. The sample lists approximately 12,000 clones, roughly 92% occurring once. The source material was PBMCs. These receptors were obtained from a human donor in good health. Both conserved end residues are part of each CDR3. Each record gives: J gene, clone size, V gene, D gene, CDR3 protein, CDR3 DNA. A D gene is named only where the DNA matches it firmly. Clone size is not always given. Where it is, it says once, few, many or a class for expanded clones.

TRBJ1-1 | NA | TRBV18 | TRBD1 | CASSPVTGTANTEAFF | TGTGCCAGCTCACCGGTTACTGGGACAGCGAACACTGAAGCTTTCTTT
TRBJ2-7 | few | TRBV19 | TRBD1 | CASQASSTGSGEQYF | TGTGCCAGTCAAGCCAGCTCGACAGGGTCTGGCGAGCAGTACTTC
TRBJ1-2 | NA | TRBV11-2 | NA | CASSLSGRGYTF | TGTGCCAGCAGCCTCAGTGGGAGGGGCTACACCTTC
TRBJ2-1 | NA | TRBV19 | NA | CASSTGDIHNEQFF | TGTGCCAGTAGTACAGGGGACATCCACAATGAGCAGTTCTTC
TRBJ2-3 | NA | TRBV18 | NA | CASSPPLAGSDTQYF | TGTGCCAGCTCACCACCCCTAGCCGGGTCAGATACGCAGTATTTT
TRBJ2-3 | NA | TRBV11-2 | NA | CASSLSWRVPPTDTQYF | TGTGCCAGCAGCTTAAGTTGGCGGGTCCCCCCCACAGATACGCAGTATTTT
TRBJ2-1 | NA | TRBV28 | TRBD2 | CASSPYSGSSYNEQFF | TGTGCCAGCAGCCCCTATAGCGGGAGCTCCTACAATGAGCAGTTCTTC
TRBJ2-2 | NA | TRBV18 | NA | CASSPGTAGSKTGELFF | TGTGCCAGCTCACCCGGAACGGCAGGTTCAAAAACCGGGGAGCTGTTTTTT
TRBJ2-7 | NA | TRBV5-5 | NA | CASSLGGGNSYEQYF | TGTGCCAGCAGCTTGGGAGGAGGGAACTCCTACGAGCAGTACTTC
TRBJ2-2 | once | TRBV30 | TRBD1 | CAWSKTGANTGELFF | TGTGCCTGGAGTAAGACAGGGGCGAACACCGGGGAGCTGTTTTTT
TRBJ2-3 | NA | TRBV6-4 | TRBD1 | CASSDSFGTAADTQYF | TGTGCCAGCAGTGACTCCTTTGGGACAGCGGCAGATACGCAGTATTTT
TRBJ2-7 | NA | TRBV7-2 | NA | CASSAKRTTVSYEQYF | TGTGCCAGCAGCGCCAAAAGGACTACTGTCTCCTACGAGCAGTACTTC
TRBJ2-1 | NA | TRBV7-2 | TRBD2 | CASSLAGTSGRNEQFF | TGTGCCAGCAGCTTAGCAGGGACTAGCGGGCGCAATGAGCAGTTCTTC
TRBJ2-2 | NA | TRBV2 | TRBD1 | CASSPGQGTGELFF | TGTGCCAGCAGCCCGGGACAGGGAACCGGGGAGCTGTTTTTT
TRBJ1-1 | NA | TRBV7-9 | TRBD1 | CATIQGVGTEAFF | TGTGCCACTATACAGGGGGTAGGGACTGAAGCTTTCTTT
TRBJ2-7 | NA | TRBV19 | NA | CASSIDSGEVLYEQYF | TGTGCCAGTAGTATAGATTCTGGGGAGGTTCTCTACGAGCAGTACTTC
TRBJ2-1 | NA | TRBV23-1 | NA | CASSHPHYSDLESGEQFF | TGCGCCAGCAGTCACCCCCACTATAGCGATCTGGAGAGCGGTGAGCAGTTCTTC
TRBJ2-3 | NA | TRBV18 | TRBD1 | CASSPNRQGPDTQYF | TGTGCCAGCTCACCCAACAGACAGGGGCCAGATACGCAGTATTTT
TRBJ2-7 | NA | TRBV28 | TRBD1 | CASRTGTATGEQYF | TGTGCCAGCAGAACTGGGACAGCCACAGGCGAGCAGTACTTC
TRBJ2-5 | NA | TRBV19 | TRBD2 | CASSIPKAGTSGSGETQYF | TGTGCCAGTAGTATACCTAAGGCCGGGACTAGCGGGAGTGGAGAGACCCAGTACTTC
TRBJ2-1 | NA | TRBV2 | TRBD2 | CASSLQGGTSGSSDNEQFF | TGTGCCAGCAGTCTTCAGGGGGGAACTAGCGGGAGTAGCGACAATGAGCAGTTCTTC
TRBJ2-2 | once | TRBV10-2 | TRBD2 | CASSELGLAGGRANTGELFF | TGCGCCAGCAGTGAGTTGGGACTAGCGGGAGGGCGTGCGAACACCGGGGAGCTGTTTTTT
TRBJ2-7 | few | TRBV6-5 | NA | CASSGGYEQYF | TGTGCCAGCAGTGGCGGCTACGAGCAGTACTTC
TRBJ1-5 | NA | TRBV30 | NA | CAWSRPEGNQPQHF | TGTGCCTGGTCCAGGCCGGAGGGCAATCAGCCCCAGCATTTT
TRBJ1-2 | NA | TRBV5-1 | TRBD1 | CASSLEEGADGYTF | TGCGCCAGCAGCTTGGAGGAGGGGGCGGATGGCTACACCTTC
TRBJ2-4 | once | TRBV4-1 | TRBD2 | CASSHASGRASLNIQYF | TGCGCCAGCAGCCACGCTAGCGGGAGGGCCTCTCTAAACATTCAGTACTTC
TRBJ1-5 | few | TRBV6-5 | NA | CASRGGVGSNQPQHF | TGTGCCAGCAGGGGGGGTGTAGGGAGCAATCAGCCCCAGCATTTT
TRBJ1-4 | NA | TRBV6-5 | NA | CASSTGSANEKLFF | TGTGCCAGCAGTACAGGCTCAGCTAATGAAAAACTGTTTTTT
TRBJ1-2 | NA | TRBV27 | NA | CASRDNANYGYTF | TGTGCCAGCCGGGACAATGCTAACTATGGCTACACCTTC
TRBJ2-7 | NA | TRBV9 | TRBD2 | CASSVEPGLPSQYF | TGTGCCAGCAGCGTAGAGCCGGGACTACCGTCGCAGTACTTC
TRBJ1-1 | NA | TRBV5-1 | TRBD1 | CASMETQGVTEAFF | TGCGCCAGCATGGAAACACAGGGGGTCACTGAAGCTTTCTTT
TRBJ2-7 | NA | TRBV7-2 | TRBD2 | CASSLGAPLAGGYEQYF | TGTGCCAGCAGCTTGGGGGCTCCACTAGCGGGAGGCTACGAGCAGTACTTC
TRBJ2-5 | NA | TRBV2 | NA | CASSEGSETQYF | TGTGCCAGCAGTGAGGGGAGTGAGACCCAGTACTTC
TRBJ2-1 | NA | TRBV5-5 | NA | CASSFEVENEQFF | TGTGCCAGCAGCTTCGAGGTGGAAAATGAGCAGTTCTTC
TRBJ2-7 | NA | TRBV19 | TRBD1 | CASSIAGTGRGEQYF | TGTGCCAGTAGTATCGCCGGGACAGGTCGCGGCGAGCAGTACTTC
TRBJ2-3 | NA | TRBV5-4 | NA | CASSSHTDTQYF | TGTGCCAGCAGCTCCCACACAGATACGCAGTATTTT
TRBJ2-1 | NA | TRBV19 | NA | CASSPREEIHEQFF | TGTGCCAGTAGTCCGAGGGAGGAGATACATGAGCAGTTCTTC
TRBJ2-5 | NA | TRBV18 | TRBD1 | CASSSQGDGETQYF | TGTGCCAGCTCATCACAGGGGGATGGGGAGACCCAGTACTTC
TRBJ1-1 | NA | TRBV7-9 | NA | CASRYTGTEAFF | TGTGCCAGCAGGTACACAGGGACTGAAGCTTTCTTT
TRBJ2-7 | NA | TRBV14 | TRBD2 | CASSPITGGMSYEQYF | TGTGCCAGCAGCCCAATAACGGGAGGGATGTCCTACGAGCAGTACTTC
TRBJ1-4 | NA | TRBV5-1 | NA | CASSSGGLGPATNEKLFF | TGCGCCAGCAGCTCGGGGGGTTTGGGGCCTGCAACTAATGAAAAACTGTTTTTT
TRBJ2-6 | NA | TRBV5-4 | TRBD1 | CASSLRGSGANVLTF | TGTGCCAGCAGCCTCAGGGGGTCTGGGGCCAACGTCCTGACTTTC
TRBJ2-7 | NA | TRBV30 | NA | CAWSANWDTDYEQYF | TGTGCCTGGAGTGCTAATTGGGACACCGACTACGAGCAGTACTTC
TRBJ2-1 | NA | TRBV5-1 | TRBD2 | CASSLGLAGGRTYNEQFF | TGCGCCAGCAGCTTAGGACTAGCGGGAGGGCGGACCTACAATGAGCAGTTCTTC
TRBJ2-2 | NA | TRBV5-1 | NA | CASSLARGASAGELFF | TGCGCCAGCAGCTTGGCTCGGGGAGCGAGCGCCGGGGAGCTGTTTTTT
TRBJ2-7 | NA | TRBV11-2 | TRBD2 | CASSLLGTSGSPYEQYF | TGTGCCAGCAGCTTACTCGGGACTAGCGGGAGTCCCTACGAGCAGTACTTC
TRBJ1-1 | NA | TRBV5-1 | NA | CASSLEPSDSQAFF | TGCGCCAGCAGCTTGGAACCCTCAGACAGTCAAGCTTTCTTT
TRBJ2-5 | once | TRBV18 | NA | CASSPPKGETQYF | TGTGCCAGCTCACCCCCGAAGGGGGAGACCCAGTACTTC
TRBJ2-2 | once | TRBV7-8 | NA | CASSSRQGPAGELFF | TGTGCCAGCAGCTCCAGGCAGGGTCCTGCCGGGGAGCTGTTTTTT
TRBJ2-7 | NA | TRBV7-9 | TRBD2 | CASSPGGGVAYEQYF | TGTGCCAGCAGCCCGGGAGGGGGAGTAGCTTACGAGCAGTACTTC
TRBJ2-1 | few | TRBV30 | NA | CAWSVDFGSYNEQFF | TGTGCCTGGAGTGTAGACTTCGGGAGTTACAATGAGCAGTTCTTC
TRBJ2-5 | NA | TRBV5-1 | NA | CASSRGQIGAAGAIFLQETQYF | TGCGCCAGCAGCCGGGGGCAAATTGGGGCGGCGGGAGCGATTTTCCTCCAAGAGACCCAGTACTTC
TRBJ1-4 | once | TRBV5-4 | NA | CASSLQQNEKLFF | TGTGCCAGCAGCTTACAACAAAATGAAAAACTGTTTTTT
TRBJ2-5 | NA | TRBV2 | NA | CASSGITGPQETQYF | TGTGCCAGCAGTGGTATTACAGGGCCCCAAGAGACCCAGTACTTC
TRBJ2-7 | NA | TRBV30 | TRBD2 | CAWSDGRGSYEQYF | TGTGCCTGGAGTGACGGGCGGGGGTCCTACGAGCAGTACTTC
TRBJ2-4 | NA | TRBV5-8 | NA | CASSFPQGFDIQYF | TGTGCCAGCAGTTTCCCTCAGGGCTTCGACATTCAGTACTTC
TRBJ1-1 | NA | TRBV27 | TRBD1 | CASSLLSRTGNTEAFF | TGTGCCAGCAGTTTATTATCCCGGACAGGGAACACTGAAGCTTTCTTT
TRBJ2-7 | NA | TRBV28 | NA | CASTPRERPYEQYF | TGTGCCAGCACTCCTCGGGAGCGGCCCTACGAGCAGTACTTC
TRBJ2-1 | NA | TRBV27 | TRBD2 | CASSHFRGSGRSYNEQFF | TGTGCCAGCAGCCATTTTAGGGGTAGCGGGAGATCCTACAATGAGCAGTTCTTC
TRBJ2-3 | NA | TRBV7-3 | TRBD2 | CASSLREADTQYF | TGTGCCAGCAGCTTGCGGGAGGCAGATACGCAGTATTTT